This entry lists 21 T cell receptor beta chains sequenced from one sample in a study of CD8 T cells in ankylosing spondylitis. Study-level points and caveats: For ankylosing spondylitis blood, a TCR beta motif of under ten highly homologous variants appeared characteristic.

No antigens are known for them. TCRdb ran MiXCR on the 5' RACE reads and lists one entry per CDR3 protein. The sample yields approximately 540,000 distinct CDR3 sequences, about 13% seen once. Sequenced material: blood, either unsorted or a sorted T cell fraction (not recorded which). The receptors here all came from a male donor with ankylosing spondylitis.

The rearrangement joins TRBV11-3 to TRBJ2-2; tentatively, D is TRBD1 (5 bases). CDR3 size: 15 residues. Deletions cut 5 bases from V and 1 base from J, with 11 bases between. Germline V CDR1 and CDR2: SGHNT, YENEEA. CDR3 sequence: CASSQQTGNTGELFF. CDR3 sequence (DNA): TGTGCCAGCAGCCAGCAAACAGGGAACACCGGGGAGCTGTTTTTT.

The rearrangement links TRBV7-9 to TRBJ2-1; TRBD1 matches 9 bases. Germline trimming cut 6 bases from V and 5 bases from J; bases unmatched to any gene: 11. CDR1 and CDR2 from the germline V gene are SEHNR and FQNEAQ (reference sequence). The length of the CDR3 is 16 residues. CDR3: CASSPPRTGDHNEQFF. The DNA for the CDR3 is TGTGCCAGCAGTCCACCCCGGACAGGGGATCACAATGAGCAGTTCTTC.

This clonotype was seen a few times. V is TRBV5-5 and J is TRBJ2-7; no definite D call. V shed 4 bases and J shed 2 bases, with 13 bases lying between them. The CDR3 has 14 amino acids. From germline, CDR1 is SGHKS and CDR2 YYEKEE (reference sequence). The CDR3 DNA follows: TGTGCCAGCAGCCCGGCGGTCTCCCCCTACGAGCAGTACTTC. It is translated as CASSPAVSPYEQYF.

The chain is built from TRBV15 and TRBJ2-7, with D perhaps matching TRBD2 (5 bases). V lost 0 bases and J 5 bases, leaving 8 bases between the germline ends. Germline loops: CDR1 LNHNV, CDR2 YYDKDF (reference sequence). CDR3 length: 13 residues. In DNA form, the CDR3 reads TGTGCCACCAGCAGAGATTGGGGAGACGAGCAGTACGTC. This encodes CATSRDWGDEQYV.

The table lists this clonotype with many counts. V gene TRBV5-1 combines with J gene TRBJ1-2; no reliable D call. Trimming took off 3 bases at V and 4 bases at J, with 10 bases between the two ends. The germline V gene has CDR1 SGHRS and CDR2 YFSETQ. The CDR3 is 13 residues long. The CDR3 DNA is TGCGCCAGCAGCTCCACCGGGAGCTATGGCTACACCTTC. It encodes CASSSTGSYGYTF.

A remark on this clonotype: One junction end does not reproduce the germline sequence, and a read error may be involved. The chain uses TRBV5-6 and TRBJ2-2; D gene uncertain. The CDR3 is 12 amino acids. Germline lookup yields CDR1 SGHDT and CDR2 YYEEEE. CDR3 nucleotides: TGTGCCAGCAGCTTGATGACAACACCCGCAATTTTT. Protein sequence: CASSLMTTPAIF.

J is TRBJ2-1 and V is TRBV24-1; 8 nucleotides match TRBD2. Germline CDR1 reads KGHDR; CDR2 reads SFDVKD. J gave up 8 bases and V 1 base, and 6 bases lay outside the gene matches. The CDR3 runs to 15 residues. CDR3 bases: TGTGCCACCAGTGATTTCTCCGGGAGGGCCGATGAGCAGTTCTTC. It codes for CATSDFSGRADEQFF.

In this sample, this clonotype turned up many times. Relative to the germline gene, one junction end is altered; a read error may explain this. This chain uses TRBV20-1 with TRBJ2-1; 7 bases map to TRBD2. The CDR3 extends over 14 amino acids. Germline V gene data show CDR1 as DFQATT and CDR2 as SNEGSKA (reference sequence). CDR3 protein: CSARGERGYNEQFF. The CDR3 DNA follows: TGCAGTGCGAGAGGGGAGCGGGGTTACAATGAGCAGTTCTTC.

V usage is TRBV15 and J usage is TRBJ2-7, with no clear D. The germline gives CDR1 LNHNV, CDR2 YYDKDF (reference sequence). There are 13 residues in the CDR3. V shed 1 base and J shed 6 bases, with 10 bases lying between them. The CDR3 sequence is CATSRVSGLEQYF. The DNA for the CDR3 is TGTGCCACCAGCAGAGTTTCCGGCCTCGAGCAGTACTTC.

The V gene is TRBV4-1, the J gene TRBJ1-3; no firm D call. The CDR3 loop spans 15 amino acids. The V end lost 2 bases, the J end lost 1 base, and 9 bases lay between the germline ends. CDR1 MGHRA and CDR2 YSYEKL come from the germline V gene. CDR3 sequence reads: CASSQLGSSGNTIYF. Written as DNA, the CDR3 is TGCGCCAGCAGCCAATTGGGATCTTCTGGAAACACCATATATTTT.

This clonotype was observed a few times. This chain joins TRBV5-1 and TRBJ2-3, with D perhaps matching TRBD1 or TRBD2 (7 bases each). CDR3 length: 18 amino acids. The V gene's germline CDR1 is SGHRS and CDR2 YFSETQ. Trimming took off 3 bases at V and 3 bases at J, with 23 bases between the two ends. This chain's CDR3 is CASSWTGARGSGTDTQYF. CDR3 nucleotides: TGCGCCAGCAGCTGGACAGGAGCGCGCGGGAGTGGAACAGATACGCAGTATTTT. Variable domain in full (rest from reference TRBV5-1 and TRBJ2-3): KAGVTQTPRYLIKTRGQQVTLSCSPISGHRSVSWYQQTPGQGLQFLFEYFSETQRNKGNFPGRFSGRQFSNSRSEMNVSTLELGDSALYLCASSWTGARGSGTDTQYFGPGTRLTVL.

CDR3 sequence (DNA): TGTGCCAGCAGCTTGTATGGGGAAAGCTCCTACAATGAGCAGTTCTTC. Translated: CASSLYGESSYNEQFF. V is TRBV5-6 and J is TRBJ2-1; no reliable D call. V shed 1 base and J shed 0 bases, with 11 bases lying between them. This CDR3 comprises 16 residues. The germline V gene has CDR1 SGHDT and CDR2 YYEEEE.

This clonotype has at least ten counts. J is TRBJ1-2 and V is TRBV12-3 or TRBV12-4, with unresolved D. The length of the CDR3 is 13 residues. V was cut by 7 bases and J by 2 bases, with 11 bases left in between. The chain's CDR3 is CASTPHGNYGYTF. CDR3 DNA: TGTGCCAGCACCCCCCATGGAAACTATGGCTACACCTTC.

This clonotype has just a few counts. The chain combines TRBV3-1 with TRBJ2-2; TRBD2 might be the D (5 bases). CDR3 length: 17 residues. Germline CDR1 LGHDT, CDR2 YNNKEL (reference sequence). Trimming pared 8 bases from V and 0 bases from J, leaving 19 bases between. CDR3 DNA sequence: TGTGCCAGCGGTCGAAAAGGACTCGCTACGAACACCGGGGAGCTGTTTTTT. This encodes CASGRKGLATNTGELFF.

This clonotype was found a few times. CDR3 DNA sequence: TGCGCCAGCAGCGTAATTGGCGGATCGAACACCGGGGAGCTGTTTTTT. Protein product: CASSVIGGSNTGELFF. The rearrangement joins TRBV5-1 to TRBJ2-2; D call uncertain. In germline, CDR1 is SGHRS, CDR2 YFSETQ. The CDR3 covers 16 residues. Trimming removed 4 bases at V and 0 bases at J, with 13 bases between.

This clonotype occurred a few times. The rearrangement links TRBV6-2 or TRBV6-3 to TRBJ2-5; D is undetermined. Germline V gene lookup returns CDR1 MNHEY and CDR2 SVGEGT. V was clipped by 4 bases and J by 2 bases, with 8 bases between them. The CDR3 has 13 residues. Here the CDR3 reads CASSFMVQETQYF. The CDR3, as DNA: TGTGCCAGCAGTTTTATGGTACAAGAGACCCAGTACTTC.

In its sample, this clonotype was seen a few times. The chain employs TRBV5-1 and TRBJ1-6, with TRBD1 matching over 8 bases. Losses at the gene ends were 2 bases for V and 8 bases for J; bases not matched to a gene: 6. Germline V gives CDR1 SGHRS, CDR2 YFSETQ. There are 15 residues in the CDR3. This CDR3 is CASSFSGGADSPLHF. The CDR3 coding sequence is TGCGCCAGCAGCTTTTCAGGGGGCGCGGATTCACCCCTCCACTTT.

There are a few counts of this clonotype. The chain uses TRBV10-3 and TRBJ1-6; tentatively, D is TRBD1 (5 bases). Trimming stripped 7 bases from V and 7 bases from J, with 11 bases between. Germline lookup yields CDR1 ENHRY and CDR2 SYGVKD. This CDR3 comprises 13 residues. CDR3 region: CAITPEGNSPLHF. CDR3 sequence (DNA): TGTGCCATCACCCCGGAGGGGAATTCACCCCTCCACTTT.

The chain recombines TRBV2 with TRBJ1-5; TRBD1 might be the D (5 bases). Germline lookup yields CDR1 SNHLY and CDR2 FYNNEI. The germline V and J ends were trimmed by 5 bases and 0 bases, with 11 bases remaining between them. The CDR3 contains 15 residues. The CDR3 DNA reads TGTGCCAGCAGTCGGGGGGATTATAGCAATCAGCCCCAGCATTTT. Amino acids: CASSRGDYSNQPQHF.

DNA for the CDR3: TGCGCCAGCCAGGGACTAGCGGGACGGCACAATGAGCAGTTCTTC. It codes for CASQGLAGRHNEQFF. The chain uses TRBV10-2 and TRBJ2-1; 13 bases line up with TRBD2. This CDR3 spans 15 amino acids. Germline CDR1 and CDR2: WSHSY and SAAADI. V lost 8 bases, J lost 5 bases, and 6 bases stayed unmatched.

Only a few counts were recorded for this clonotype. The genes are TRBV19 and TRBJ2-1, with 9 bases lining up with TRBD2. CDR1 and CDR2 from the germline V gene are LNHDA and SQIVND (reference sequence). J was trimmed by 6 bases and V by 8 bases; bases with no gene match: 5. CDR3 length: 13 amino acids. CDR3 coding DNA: TGTGCCAGTTGCGGGAGGGCCGTCAATGAGCAGTTCTTC. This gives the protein CASCGRAVNEQFF. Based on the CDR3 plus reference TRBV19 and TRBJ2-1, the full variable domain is DGGITQSPKYLFRKEGQNVTLSCEQNLNHDAMYWYRQDPGQGLRLIYYSQIVNDFQKGDIAEGYSVSREKKESFPLTVTSAQKNPTAFYLCASCGRAVNEQFFGPGTRLTVL.